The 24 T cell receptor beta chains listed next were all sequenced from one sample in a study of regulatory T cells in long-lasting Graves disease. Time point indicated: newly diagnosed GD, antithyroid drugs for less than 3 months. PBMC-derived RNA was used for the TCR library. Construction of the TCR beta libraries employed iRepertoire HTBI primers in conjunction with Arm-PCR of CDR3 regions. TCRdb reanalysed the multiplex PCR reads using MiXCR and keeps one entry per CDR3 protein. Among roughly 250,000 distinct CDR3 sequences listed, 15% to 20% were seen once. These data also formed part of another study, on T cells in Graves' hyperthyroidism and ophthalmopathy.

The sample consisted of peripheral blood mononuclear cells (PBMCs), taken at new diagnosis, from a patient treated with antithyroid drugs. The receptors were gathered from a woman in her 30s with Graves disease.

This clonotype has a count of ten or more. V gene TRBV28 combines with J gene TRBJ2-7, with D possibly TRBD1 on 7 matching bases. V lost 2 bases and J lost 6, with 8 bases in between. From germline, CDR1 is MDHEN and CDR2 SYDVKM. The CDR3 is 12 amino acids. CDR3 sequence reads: CASSLQGGEQYF. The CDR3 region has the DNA TGTGCCAGCAGTTTACAGGGGGGCGAGCAGTACTTC.

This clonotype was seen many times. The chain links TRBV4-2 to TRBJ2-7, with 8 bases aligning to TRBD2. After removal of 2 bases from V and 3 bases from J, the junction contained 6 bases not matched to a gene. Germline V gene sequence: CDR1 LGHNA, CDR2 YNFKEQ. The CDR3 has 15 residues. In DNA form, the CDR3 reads TGTGCCAGCAGCCAACGCGGACTAGCCGACTACGAGCAGTACTTC. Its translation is CASSQRGLADYEQYF.

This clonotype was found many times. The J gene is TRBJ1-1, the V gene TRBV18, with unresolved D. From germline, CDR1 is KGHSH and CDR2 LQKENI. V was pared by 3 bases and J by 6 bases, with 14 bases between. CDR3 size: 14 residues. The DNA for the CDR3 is TGTGCCAGCTCACCCGCCTATGGTTCTCCTGAAGCTTTCTTT. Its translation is CASSPAYGSPEAFF.

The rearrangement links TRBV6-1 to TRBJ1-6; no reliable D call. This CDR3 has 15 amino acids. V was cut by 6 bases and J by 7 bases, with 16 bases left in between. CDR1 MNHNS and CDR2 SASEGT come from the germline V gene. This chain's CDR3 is CASRHTREYNSPLHF. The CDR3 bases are TGTGCCAGCAGACATACTAGAGAATACAATTCACCCCTCCACTTT.

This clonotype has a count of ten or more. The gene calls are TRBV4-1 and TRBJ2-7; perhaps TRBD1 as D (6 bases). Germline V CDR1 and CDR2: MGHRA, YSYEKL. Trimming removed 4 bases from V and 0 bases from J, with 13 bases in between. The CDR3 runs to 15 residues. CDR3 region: CASSPGQGYSYEQYF. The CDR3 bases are TGCGCCAGCAGCCCGGGACAAGGGTACTCCTACGAGCAGTACTTC.

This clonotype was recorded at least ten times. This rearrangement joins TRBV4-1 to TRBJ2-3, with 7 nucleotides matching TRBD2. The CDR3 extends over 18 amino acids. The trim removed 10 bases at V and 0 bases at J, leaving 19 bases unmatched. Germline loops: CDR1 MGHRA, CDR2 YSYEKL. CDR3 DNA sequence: TGCGCCACCACTCCGCGTCCAGGGAGGGGCACTAGCACAGATACGCAGTATTTT. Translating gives CATTPRPGRGTSTDTQYF.

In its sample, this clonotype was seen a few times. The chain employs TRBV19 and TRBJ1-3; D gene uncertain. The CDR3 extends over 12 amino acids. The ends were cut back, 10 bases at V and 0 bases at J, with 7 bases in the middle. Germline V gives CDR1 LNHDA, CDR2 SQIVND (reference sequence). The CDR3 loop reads CATDASGNTIYF. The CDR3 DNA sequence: TGTGCCACTGATGCCTCTGGAAACACCATATATTTT. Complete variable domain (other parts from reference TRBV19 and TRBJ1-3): DGGITQSPKYLFRKEGQNVTLSCEQNLNHDAMYWYRQDPGQGLRLIYYSQIVNDFQKGDIAEGYSVSREKKESFPLTVTSAQKNPTAFYLCATDASGNTIYFGEGSWLTVV.

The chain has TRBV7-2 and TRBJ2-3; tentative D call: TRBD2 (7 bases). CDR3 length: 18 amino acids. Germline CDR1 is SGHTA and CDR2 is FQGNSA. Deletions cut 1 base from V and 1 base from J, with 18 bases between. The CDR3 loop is CASSLVGGPRIGTDTQYF. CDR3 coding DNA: TGTGCCAGCAGCTTAGTCGGGGGGCCAAGGATAGGCACAGATACGCAGTATTTT.

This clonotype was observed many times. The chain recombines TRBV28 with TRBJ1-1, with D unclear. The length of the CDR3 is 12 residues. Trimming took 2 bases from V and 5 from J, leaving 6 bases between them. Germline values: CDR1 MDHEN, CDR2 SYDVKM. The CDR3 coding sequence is TGTGCCAGCAGTTTAGTCAGGACTGAAGCTTTCTTT. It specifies CASSLVRTEAFF.

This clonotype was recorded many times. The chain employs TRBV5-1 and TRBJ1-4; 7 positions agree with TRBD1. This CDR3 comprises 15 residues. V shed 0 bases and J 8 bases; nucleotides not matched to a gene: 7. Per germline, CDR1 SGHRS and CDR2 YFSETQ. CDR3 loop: CASSLGQGGLEKLFF. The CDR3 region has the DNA TGCGCCAGCAGCTTGGGACAGGGTGGTTTGGAAAAACTGTTTTTT. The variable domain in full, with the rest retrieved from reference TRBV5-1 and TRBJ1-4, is KAGVTQTPRYLIKTRGQQVTLSCSPISGHRSVSWYQQTPGQGLQFLFEYFSETQRNKGNFPGRFSGRQFSNSRSEMNVSTLELGDSALYLCASSLGQGGLEKLFFGSGTQLSVL.

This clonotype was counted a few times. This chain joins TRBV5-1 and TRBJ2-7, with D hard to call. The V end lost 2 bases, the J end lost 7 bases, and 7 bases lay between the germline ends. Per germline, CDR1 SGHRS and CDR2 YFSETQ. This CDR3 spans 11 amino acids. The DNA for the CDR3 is TGCGCCAGCAGCTTAACAGATGAGCAGTACTTC. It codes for CASSLTDEQYF.

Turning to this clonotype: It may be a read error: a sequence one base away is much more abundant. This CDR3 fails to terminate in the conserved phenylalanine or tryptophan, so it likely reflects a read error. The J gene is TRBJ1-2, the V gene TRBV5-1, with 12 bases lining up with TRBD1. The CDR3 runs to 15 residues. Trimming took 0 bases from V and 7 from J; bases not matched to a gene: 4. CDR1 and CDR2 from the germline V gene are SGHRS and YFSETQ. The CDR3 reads CASSLGGQGASGYTS. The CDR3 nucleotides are TGCGCCAGCAGCTTGGGGGGACAGGGGGCCTCTGGCTACACCTCC.

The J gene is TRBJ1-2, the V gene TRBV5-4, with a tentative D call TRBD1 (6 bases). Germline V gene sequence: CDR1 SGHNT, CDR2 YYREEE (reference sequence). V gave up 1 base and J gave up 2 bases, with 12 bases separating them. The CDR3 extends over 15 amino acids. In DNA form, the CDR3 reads TGTGCCAGCAGCTTGCGTAGGACAGAGAACTATGGCTACACCTTC. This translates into CASSLRRTENYGYTF.

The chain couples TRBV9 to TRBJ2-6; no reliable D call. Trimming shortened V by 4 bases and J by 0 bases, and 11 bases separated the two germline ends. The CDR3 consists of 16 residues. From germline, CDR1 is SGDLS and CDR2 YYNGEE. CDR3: CASSLAGSSGANVLTF. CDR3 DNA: TGTGCCAGCAGCTTAGCCGGAAGCTCTGGGGCCAACGTCCTGACTTTC.

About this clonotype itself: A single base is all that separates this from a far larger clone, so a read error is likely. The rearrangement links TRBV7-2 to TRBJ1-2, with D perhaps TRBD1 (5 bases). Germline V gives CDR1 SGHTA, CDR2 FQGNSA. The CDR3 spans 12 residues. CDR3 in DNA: TGTGCCAGCAGTGAGGGGCCCGGGAGCTACGCCTTC. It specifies CASSEGPGSYAF.

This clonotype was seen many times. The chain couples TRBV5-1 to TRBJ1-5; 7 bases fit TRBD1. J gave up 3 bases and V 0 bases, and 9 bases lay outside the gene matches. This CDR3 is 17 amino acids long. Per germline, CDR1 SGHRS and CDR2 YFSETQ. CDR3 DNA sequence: TGCGCCAGCAGCTTGGGGGTTATAGGACAGGACAATCAGCCCCAGCATTTT. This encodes CASSLGVIGQDNQPQHF.

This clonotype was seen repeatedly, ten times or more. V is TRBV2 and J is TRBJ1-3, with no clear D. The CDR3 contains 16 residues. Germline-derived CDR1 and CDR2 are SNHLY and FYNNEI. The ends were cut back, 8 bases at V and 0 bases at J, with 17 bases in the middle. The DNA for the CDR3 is TGTGCCAGCCGTCTGGTTGGTGGCCGCTCTGGAAACACCATATATTTT. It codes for CASRLVGGRSGNTIYF. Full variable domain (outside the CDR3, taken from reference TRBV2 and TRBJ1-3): EPEVTQTPSHQVTQMGQEVILRCVPISNHLYFYWYRQILGQKVEFLVSFYNNEISEKSEIFDDQFSVERPDGSNFTLKIRSTKLEDSAMYFCASRLVGGRSGNTIYFGEGSWLTVV.

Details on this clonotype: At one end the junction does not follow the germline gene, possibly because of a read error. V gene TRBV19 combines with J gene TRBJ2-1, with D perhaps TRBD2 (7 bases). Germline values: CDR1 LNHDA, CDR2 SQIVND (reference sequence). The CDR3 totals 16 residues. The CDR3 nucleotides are TGTGCCAGTAGTATAGGGGGGGGGCCTGCAAACAATGAGCAGTCCTTC. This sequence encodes CASSIGGGPANNEQSF. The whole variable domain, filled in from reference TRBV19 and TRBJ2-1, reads DGGITQSPKYLFRKEGQNVTLSCEQNLNHDAMYWYRQDPGQGLRLIYYSQIVNDFQKGDIAEGYSVSREKKESFPLTVTSAQKNPTAFYLCASSIGGGPANNEQSFGPGTRLTVL.

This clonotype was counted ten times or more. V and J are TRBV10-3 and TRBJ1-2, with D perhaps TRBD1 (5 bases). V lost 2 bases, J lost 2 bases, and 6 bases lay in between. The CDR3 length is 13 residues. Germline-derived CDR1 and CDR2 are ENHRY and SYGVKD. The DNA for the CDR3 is TGTGCCATCAGTGAGACAGGAAACTATGGCTACACCTTC. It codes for CAISETGNYGYTF.

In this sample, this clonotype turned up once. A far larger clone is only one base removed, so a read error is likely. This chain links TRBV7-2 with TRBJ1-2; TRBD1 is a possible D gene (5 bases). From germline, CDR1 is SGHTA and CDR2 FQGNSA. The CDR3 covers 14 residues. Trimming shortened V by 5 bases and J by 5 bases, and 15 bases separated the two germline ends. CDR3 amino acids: CASSRRSGGYGYTF. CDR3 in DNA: TGTGCCAGCAGCCGAAGGAGTGGGGGGTATGGCTACACCTTC.

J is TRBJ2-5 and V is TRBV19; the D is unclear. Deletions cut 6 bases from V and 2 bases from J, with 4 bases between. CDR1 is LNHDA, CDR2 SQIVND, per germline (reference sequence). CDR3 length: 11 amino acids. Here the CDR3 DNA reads TGTGCCAGTAGAAATCAAGAGACCCAGTACTTC. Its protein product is CASRNQETQYF.

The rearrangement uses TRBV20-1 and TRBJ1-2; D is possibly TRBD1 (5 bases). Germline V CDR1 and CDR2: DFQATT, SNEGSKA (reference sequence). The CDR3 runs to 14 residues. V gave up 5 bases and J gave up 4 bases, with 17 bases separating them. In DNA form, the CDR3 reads TGCAGTGCTGGAAGACAGAAGTTGGGCTATGGCTACACCTTC. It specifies CSAGRQKLGYGYTF.

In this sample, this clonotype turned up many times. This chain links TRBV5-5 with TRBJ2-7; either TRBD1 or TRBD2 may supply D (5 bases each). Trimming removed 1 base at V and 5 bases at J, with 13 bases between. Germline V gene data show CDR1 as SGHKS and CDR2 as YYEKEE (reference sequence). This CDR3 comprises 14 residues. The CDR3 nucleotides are TGTGCCAGCAGCTTGTGGGACCCGCCCGACGAGCAGTACTTC. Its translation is CASSLWDPPDEQYF. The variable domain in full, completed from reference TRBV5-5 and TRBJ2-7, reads DAGVTQSPTHLIKTRGQQVTLRCSPISGHKSVSWYQQVLGQGPQFIFQYYEKEERGRGNFPDRFSARQFPNYSSELNVNALLLGDSALYLCASSLWDPPDEQYFGPGTRLTVT.

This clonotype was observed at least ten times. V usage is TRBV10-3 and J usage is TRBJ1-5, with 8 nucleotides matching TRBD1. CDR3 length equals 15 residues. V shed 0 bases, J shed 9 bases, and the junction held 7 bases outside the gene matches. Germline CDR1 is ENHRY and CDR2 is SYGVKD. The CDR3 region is CAISESGQAGRPQHF. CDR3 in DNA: TGTGCCATCAGTGAGTCGGGACAGGCAGGAAGGCCCCAGCATTTT.